What follows is one T cell receptor beta chain and its context. The antigen is not known. Germline V gives CDR1 SGHRS, CDR2 YFSETQ. This CDR3 has 16 amino acids. V lost 0 bases, J lost 0 bases, and 9 bases lay in between. As to treatment: 19 received Ad26.COV2.S at low or high dose, single or two shots; about 5 received placebo; per-sample allocation not given. Sampling happened 63 days after the first vaccine or placebo injection. This vaccine is an Ad26 vector that expresses the Wuhan-strain SARS-CoV-2 spike. The data stem from a study of Ad26.COV2.S vaccination and SARS-CoV-2 variants. Background on the study: COV1001, an Ad26.COV2.S trial, supplied this vaccine-arm donor. In the study, Ad26.COV2.S was injected intramuscularly once, or twice 56 days apart.

Sequencing used immunoSEQ multiplex PCR; TCRdb keeps in-frame clones, though not all of them. Of about 320,000 clones listed, approximately 86% are singletons. Whole-study results and caveats: Spike-specific responses of CD8+ and CD4+ T cells were reported to display substantial breadth after vaccination.

The chain joins TRBV5-1 to TRBJ1-4, with D possibly being TRBD1 (5 bases). This sample comprised peripheral blood, obtained in a trial of Ad26.COV2.S vaccine versus placebo. The source of this sequence is a person between 18 and 65 years old who received the Ad26.COV2.S COVID-19 vaccine or a placebo. CDR3 in DNA: TGCGCCAGCAGCTTGGTCCAGGGCGCAACTAATGAAAAACTGTTTTTT. This translates into CASSLVQGATNEKLFF. Filled out from reference TRBV5-1 and TRBJ1-4, the complete variable domain reads KAGVTQTPRYLIKTRGQQVTLSCSPISGHRSVSWYQQTPGQGLQFLFEYFSETQRNKGNFPGRFSGRQFSNSRSEMNVSTLELGDSALYLCASSLVQGATNEKLFFGSGTQLSVL.